The subject of this entry is one T cell receptor beta chain. Its antigen is not known. The data stem from a study of early T cells in non-severe SARS-CoV-2 infection. Across the whole study: The sequenced material was bulk RNA from unsorted whole blood, and its chains were unpaired.

The study, taken as a whole, reports: Missing private and CD4 specificities, VDJdb matching favored anti-spike CD8 responses.

CDR1 and CDR2 from the germline V gene are KGHDR and SFDVKD. This CDR3 comprises 13 residues. The V and J ends lost 4 bases and 2 bases respectively, with 7 bases between them. Separate cDNA molecules each had unique molecular identifiers attached to them. TCRdb reanalysed the 5' RACE reads using MiXCR and keeps one entry per CDR3 protein. Seen here are 80,000 to 100,000 distinct CDR3 sequences, about an eighth observed once, and the top ten hold 6.5% to 9%. Specimen: whole blood. V is TRBV24-1 and J is TRBJ1-2, with D perhaps TRBD1 (6 bases). The receptor was derived from an adult who was a healthcare worker with PCR-confirmed SARS-CoV-2 infection or an uninfected control (not recorded which). The CDR3 DNA is TGTGCCACCAGTGAAGGACAGAACTATGGCTACACCTTC. As protein: CATSEGQNYGYTF.